This T cell receptor (beta chain) was recovered during a study of early T cells in non-severe SARS-CoV-2 infection. In the study overall: Bulk RNA isolated from unsorted whole blood underwent sequencing; chains were not paired. Regarding the study as a whole: Using VDJdb, the matching emphasized anti-spike CD8 responses while missing private and CD4 specificities.

Tagging with unique molecular identifiers was applied to individual cDNA molecules. TCRdb processed the 5' RACE reads anew with MiXCR; each CDR3 protein has one entry. The data show some 50,000 distinct CDR3 sequences, about 9.3% seen once. The CDR3 loop spans 14 amino acids. Trimming cost V 8 bases and J 2 bases, with 16 bases left between them. CDR1 MNHEY and CDR2 SMNVEV come from the germline V gene (reference sequence). This clonotype has at least ten counts. Its matching antigen is unknown. This receptor was identified in an adult who was a healthcare worker with PCR-confirmed SARS-CoV-2 infection or an uninfected control (not recorded which). J is TRBJ2-7 and V is TRBV27; no clear D gene. Source material: whole blood. The CDR3 protein is CASRLKGRAYEQYF. In nucleotides, the CDR3 is TGTGCCAGCCGCTTAAAGGGCCGAGCCTACGAGCAGTACTTC.